This is a list of T cell receptor beta chains from one sample in a study of cytomegalovirus exposure and HLA in healthy donors. TCRdb keeps only in-frame clones here, not all; method: immunoSEQ multiplex PCR. Of about 170,000 clones in the sample, over 70% were seen once. Sequencing was done on a sample of PBMCs. The receptors were gathered from a woman aged 45 to 65 in good health and CMV-seropositive. CDR3s leave out the opening cysteine and the closing phenylalanine or tryptophan.

13,TRBV27,TRBJ2-3,ASSSGRPSTDTQY
13,TRBV7-7,TRBJ2-3,ASSQGLAGSDTQY
12,TRBV7-9,TRBJ2-3,ASSLVQATDTQY
12,TRBV11-3,TRBJ2-2,ASSWKAGTGELF
14,TRBV6-1,TRBJ2-4,ASSEGLGQGWYIQY
11,TRBV7-8,TRBJ2-7,ASSITGTHEQY
15,TRBV21-1,TRBJ2-1,ASNTWGQGVIRDEQF
13,TRBV2,TRBJ2-1,ASSVGSAGGREQF
15,TRBV7-2,TRBJ2-5,ASSIGSAGVGSETQY
9,TRBV4-1,TRBJ2-5,ASSHGETQY
9,TRBV28,TRBJ1-2,ASSPRYGYT
11,TRBV7-2,TRBJ2-1,ASSLPSLNEQF
13,TRBV7-2,TRBJ2-7,ASSPGTGMPYEQY
15,TRBV10-1,TRBJ2-5,ASSSRTSGREGETQY
12,TRBV11-2,TRBJ1-4,ASSPGGAWEKLF
11,TRBV29-1,TRBJ2-7,SAEGGAQVEQY
13,TRBV5-8,TRBJ1-2,ASSLGTGINYGYT
14,TRBV5-1,TRBJ1-1,ASSRGQTTMNTEAF
12,TRBV7-3,TRBJ2-7,ASRKRADSYEQY